Below, 3 T cell receptor beta chains from the same sample are listed, as sequenced in a study of a mutant IDH1 vaccine in newly diagnosed glioma (dated by TCRdb to the early 2020s). Receptor amplification or capture employed the immunoSEQ multiplex PCR assay. As stored in TCRdb, this immuneACCESS dataset retains in-frame rearrangements with V and J assigned. A fraction of the clones does not appear; measured against another copy, unresolved V genes explain less than half of the discrepancy, and the remainder lacks a known reason. This sample is represented by tens of thousands of clones; 80% to 85% of them were singletons. The ten largest make up around 3.5% of the sample. Sample time point, as interpreted from the label and publication: week 47, end of study. Every vaccine dose consisted of 300 ug of a 20-mer mutant IDH1 peptide in Montanide, administered subcutaneously together with topical imiquimod.

Their specific antigens are unknown. This material consisted of PBMCs, taken from a glioma patient whose treatment included an IDH1 peptide vaccine. These TCRs come from a woman aged 45-65 years with glioma.

J is TRBJ1-5 and V is TRBV29-1, with D possibly being TRBD1 (5 bases). V was cut by 6 bases and J by 5 bases, with 23 bases left in between. In germline, CDR1 is SQVTM, CDR2 ANQGSEA. There are 16 residues in the CDR3. CDR3 coding DNA: TGCAGCGTCACCCTGAGGGGAGGGACTCGGGATCAGCCCCAGCATTTT. Amino acids: CSVTLRGGTRDQPQHF.

The chain uses TRBV11-2 and TRBJ1-3; 7 bases are a match to TRBD1. CDR1 and CDR2 from the germline V gene are SGHAT and FQNNGV. The trim removed 0 bases at V and 4 bases at J, leaving 3 bases unmatched. The CDR3 extends over 15 amino acids. The CDR3 sequence: CASSLDSGQGNTIYF. In DNA form, the CDR3 reads TGTGCCAGCAGCTTAGACTCGGGACAGGGAAACACCATATATTTT.

The chain is built from TRBV7-9 and TRBJ1-4; D unresolved. V dropped 7 bases and J dropped 8 bases, with 14 bases sitting between them. This CDR3 has 13 residues. Germline V lookup: CDR1 SEHNR, CDR2 FQNEAQ (reference sequence). In nucleotides, the CDR3 is TGTGCCAGCACCGCCGGGCTTCTCGAAAAACTGTTTTTT. It codes for CASTAGLLEKLFF.